This entry lists 28 T cell receptor beta chains sequenced from one sample in a study of cytomegalovirus exposure and HLA in healthy donors. It was with 60 Vbeta and 13 Jbeta primers that the PCR ran. The data were produced by immunoSEQ multiplex PCR, yet TCRdb's version contains in-frame clones alone and is incomplete. Among 110,000 or so clones listed, roughly 79% were seen once. Material: PBMCs. The source is a woman aged 45 to 65 in good health and CMV-seropositive.

As for this clone: One end of the junction varies from germline; a read error may be responsible. This chain connects TRBV7-7 to TRBJ2-6; 7 bases match TRBD1. The CDR3 covers 14 residues. Germline CDR1 is SSHAT and CDR2 is FNYEAQ (reference sequence). CDR3 protein: CASSDRVGANGLTF. As DNA, the CDR3 is TGTGCTAGCAGCGACAGGGTCGGGGCCAACGGCCTGACTTTC. Combining the CDR3 with reference TRBV7-7 and TRBJ2-6 gives the whole variable domain GAGVSQSPRYKVTKRGQDVTLRCDPISSHATLYWYQQALGQGPEFLTYFNYEAQPDKSGLPSDRFSAERPEGSISTLTIQRTEQRDSAMYRCASSDRVGANGLTFGAGSRLTVL.

The chain carries TRBV5-1 and TRBJ2-5; TRBD2 matches 8 bases. There are 16 residues in the CDR3. Losses at the gene ends were 3 bases for V and 1 base for J; bases not matched to a gene: 8. Germline assignment: CDR1 SGHRS and CDR2 YFSETQ. The CDR3 DNA follows: TGCGCCAGCAGCTCACCCCGGGGGGGAGTCCAAGAGACCCAGTACTTC. As protein: CASSSPRGGVQETQYF.

This chain connects TRBV5-1 to TRBJ2-1, with 10 nucleotides matching TRBD2. This CDR3 region has 16 residues. Germline loops: CDR1 SGHRS, CDR2 YFSETQ. V lost 4 bases, J lost 7 bases, and 11 bases stayed unmatched. The CDR3 loop is CASSRLAGAFGNEQFF. The CDR3 DNA reads as TGCGCCAGCAGCCGTCTAGCGGGGGCATTCGGTAATGAGCAGTTCTTC.

CDR3 bases: TGTGCCAGCAGTTACACACAGTATAGCAATCAGCCCCAGCATTTT. It codes for CASSYTQYSNQPQHF. The chain carries TRBV6-5 and TRBJ1-5; D not resolved. Germline V CDR1 and CDR2: MNHEY, SVGAGI. Trimming pared 2 bases from V and 0 bases from J, leaving 8 bases between. The CDR3 contains 15 residues.

The chain is built from TRBV5-1 and TRBJ1-1; 7 bases fit TRBD1. In germline, CDR1 is SGHRS, CDR2 YFSETQ. The V and J ends lost 4 bases and 3 bases, in that order; junction bases with no gene match: 9. This CDR3 spans 15 amino acids. The CDR3 region is CASSPFATGDTEAFF. DNA of the CDR3: TGCGCCAGCAGCCCGTTCGCAACAGGGGACACTGAAGCTTTCTTT.

The sample holds a few counts of this clone. The gene calls are TRBV5-8 and TRBJ2-7, with 13 bases that match TRBD2. Germline trimming cut 4 bases from V and 4 bases from J; bases unmatched to any gene: 2. From germline, CDR1 is SGHTS and CDR2 YDEGEE. The CDR3 loop spans 14 amino acids. In nucleotides, the CDR3 is TGTGCCAGCAGCCGGACTAGCGGGAGTTACGAGCAGTACTTC. Protein: CASSRTSGSYEQYF.

The rearrangement links TRBV5-1 to TRBJ2-7; 8 bases are a match to TRBD2. Germline CDR1 SGHRS, CDR2 YFSETQ. The CDR3 loop spans 17 amino acids. V was clipped by 1 base and J by 4 bases; unmatched bases: 13. CDR3 in DNA: TGCGCCAGCAGCTTGCTCCCAAAGAGCGGGAGTTTATACGAGCAGTACTTC. This encodes CASSLLPKSGSLYEQYF.

The rearrangement links TRBV29-1 to TRBJ2-7, with TRBD1 identical over 9 bases. The CDR3 length is 12 residues. Germline-derived CDR1 and CDR2 are SQVTM and ANQGSEA. Germline trimming cut 5 bases from V and 4 bases from J; bases unmatched to any gene: 3. The CDR3 nucleotides read TGCAGCGTTAGGGACAGGGTTTACGAGCAGTACTTC. It specifies CSVRDRVYEQYF.

The V gene is TRBV7-2, the J gene TRBJ1-3; 7 positions agree with TRBD1. Germline V lookup: CDR1 SGHTA, CDR2 FQGNSA. This CDR3 has 15 amino acids. V lost 3 bases, J lost 0 bases, and 2 bases stayed unmatched. Written as DNA, the CDR3 is TGTGCCAGCAGCTTCCAGGGGGGCTCTGGAAACACCATATATTTT. It specifies CASSFQGGSGNTIYF.

This rearrangement joins TRBV5-6 to TRBJ2-3; possibly TRBD1 for D (5 bases). There are 14 residues in the CDR3. CDR1 SGHDT and CDR2 YYEEEE come from the germline V gene. The V and J ends lost 2 bases and 6 bases respectively, with 13 bases between them. The CDR3 region is CASSLRQPGDTQYF. CDR3 sequence (DNA): TGTGCCAGCAGCTTACGACAGCCAGGGGATACGCAGTATTTT. The whole variable domain, remainder taken from reference TRBV5-6 and TRBJ2-3, is DAGVTQSPTHLIKTRGQQVTLRCSPKSGHDTVSWYQQALGQGPQFIFQYYEEEERQRGNFPDRFSGHQFPNYSSELNVNALLLGDSALYLCASSLRQPGDTQYFGPGTRLTVL.

This chain connects TRBV10-3 to TRBJ2-2; D perhaps matches TRBD2 (5 bases). CDR3 length: 14 residues. V was shortened by 0 bases and J by 7 bases, with 9 bases between the two germline ends. Germline CDR1 reads ENHRY; CDR2 reads SYGVKD. CDR3 in amino acids: CAISESKGGGELFF. The CDR3 nucleotides read TGTGCCATCAGTGAGTCGAAAGGAGGCGGGGAGCTGTTTTTT.

The chain has TRBV2 and TRBJ2-3; 9 bases match TRBD2. CDR1 and CDR2 (germline): SNHLY, FYNNEI. The CDR3 is made up of 15 amino acids. J gave up 4 bases and V 6 bases, and 8 bases lay outside the gene matches. The CDR3 loop reads CASREAGLAADTQYF. Written as DNA, the CDR3 is TGTGCCAGCAGAGAGGCGGGACTAGCAGCAGATACGCAGTATTTT.

The chain uses TRBV5-4 and TRBJ2-7, with 7 bases aligning to TRBD2. The CDR3 totals 13 residues. Germline V gives CDR1 SGHNT, CDR2 YYREEE (reference sequence). V lost 0 bases to trimming and J lost 6 bases; unmatched junction nucleotides: 3. The CDR3 spells CASSLVGGGEQYF. As DNA, the CDR3 is TGTGCCAGCAGCTTGGTTGGGGGGGGCGAGCAGTACTTC.

Details on this clone: Its ends do not fully match the called genes, so a read error is possible. The DNA for the CDR3 is TGTGTCAGCAGCCGACAGGGTATGGGTCCCGAGCAGTACTTC. As protein: CVSSRQGMGPEQYF. J is TRBJ2-7 and V is TRBV9; 7 bases fit TRBD1. The CDR3 runs to 14 residues. Germline V gives CDR1 SGDLS, CDR2 YYNGEE.

The chain has TRBV5-8 and TRBJ2-2; possibly TRBD2 for D (6 bases). The length of the CDR3 is 14 residues. V gave up 3 bases and J gave up 4 bases, with 10 bases separating them. Germline CDR1 is SGHTS and CDR2 is YDEGEE. CDR3 in amino acids: CASSSLGGTGELFF. The CDR3 DNA sequence: TGTGCCAGCAGCTCCCTCGGGGGCACCGGGGAGCTGTTTTTT.

J is TRBJ2-6 and V is TRBV27; D gene uncertain. CDR3 size: 15 residues. Germline V CDR1 and CDR2: MNHEY, SMNVEV (reference sequence). With 4 bases removed from V and 0 bases from J, the gap between germline ends came to 7 bases. CDR3 bases: TGTGCCAGCAGTTCACAGAGCTCTGGGGCCAACGTCCTGACTTTC. This encodes CASSSQSSGANVLTF.

The J gene is TRBJ1-2, the V gene TRBV6-1, with D hard to call. Trimming pared 4 bases from V and 0 bases from J, leaving 9 bases between. CDR1 and CDR2 from the germline V gene are MNHNS and SASEGT. This CDR3 comprises 14 residues. The CDR3 loop is CASSVLSANYGYTF. CDR3 DNA sequence: TGTGCCAGCAGTGTGCTGAGCGCTAACTATGGCTACACCTTC.

The chain employs TRBV6-5 and TRBJ2-1; TRBD2 is a possible D gene (6 bases). The CDR3 is 15 residues long. Trimming took 6 bases from V and 2 from J, leaving 14 bases between them. Germline V gene sequence: CDR1 MNHEY, CDR2 SVGAGI. The CDR3 region is CASSPWRDPYNEQFF. The CDR3 DNA sequence: TGTGCCAGCAGCCCTTGGCGGGACCCCTACAATGAGCAGTTCTTC.

The chain recombines TRBV13 with TRBJ1-1; TRBD1 might be the D (6 bases). CDR3 length equals 15 residues. Germline V gene sequence: CDR1 PRHDT, CDR2 FYEKMQ (reference sequence). The V gene lost 2 bases and the J gene lost 1 base, with 11 bases spanning the gap. CDR3 DNA sequence: TGTGCCAGCAGCTTAAGGGGGAGGGGGAACACTGAAGCTTTCTTT. Translated: CASSLRGRGNTEAFF. Full variable domain (outside the CDR3, taken from reference TRBV13 and TRBJ1-1): AAGVIQSPRHLIKEKRETATLKCYPIPRHDTVYWYQQGPGQDPQFLISFYEKMQSDKGSIPDRFSAQQFSDYHSELNMSSLELGDSALYFCASSLRGRGNTEAFFGQGTRLTVV.

The chain's CDR3 is CAISRQASYEQYF. In nucleotides, the CDR3 is TGTGCCATCTCAAGACAGGCCTCCTACGAGCAGTACTTC. The genes are TRBV10-3 and TRBJ2-7; tentatively, D is TRBD1 (6 bases). This CDR3 region has 13 residues. Trimming pared 8 bases from V and 0 bases from J, leaving 11 bases between. Per germline, CDR1 ENHRY and CDR2 SYGVKD.

The chain is built from TRBV6-1 and TRBJ2-7; D possibly corresponds to TRBD1 (6 bases). Trimming cost V 5 bases and J 1 base, with 12 bases left between them. This CDR3 is 14 amino acids long. Germline values: CDR1 MNHNS, CDR2 SASEGT. The CDR3 loop is CASSPRDTSYEQYF. CDR3 nucleotide sequence: TGTGCCAGCAGTCCAAGGGACACTTCCTACGAGCAGTACTTC.

The chain carries TRBV7-9 and TRBJ2-3, with 12 bases identical to TRBD2. The CDR3 runs 15 residues. Germline loops: CDR1 SEHNR, CDR2 FQNEAQ (reference sequence). Trimming took 4 bases from V and 6 from J; bases not matched to a gene: 5. CDR3 DNA sequence: TGTGCCAGCAGCTCCGGACTAGCGGGACTTGATACGCAGTATTTT. Translation gives CASSSGLAGLDTQYF.

In its sample, this clone was seen a few times. V usage is TRBV2 and J usage is TRBJ2-5; no clear D gene. With 4 bases removed from V and 5 bases from J, the gap between germline ends came to 11 bases. CDR1 is SNHLY, CDR2 FYNNEI, per germline. CDR3 length: 13 residues. In nucleotides, the CDR3 is TGTGCCAGCAGTGTGGCTGCCTGGGAGACCCAGTACTTC. Translation gives CASSVAAWETQYF.

J is TRBJ2-1 and V is TRBV2; 8 bases map to TRBD2. The J segment lost 9 bases and the V segment lost 4 bases, leaving 11 bases of the junction unmatched. CDR1 is SNHLY and CDR2 is FYNNEI in the germline V gene. The CDR3 totals 15 residues. CDR3 protein: CASSGPSGSAREQFF. CDR3 nucleotides: TGTGCCAGCAGTGGCCCCAGCGGGAGCGCGCGTGAGCAGTTCTTC.

The rearrangement links TRBV9 to TRBJ2-7, with unresolved D. Germline V lookup: CDR1 SGDLS, CDR2 YYNGEE. This CDR3 is built from 13 residues. Trimming took off 0 bases at V and 5 bases at J, with 9 bases between the two ends. The CDR3 nucleotides read TGTGCCAGCAGCGTAGCTGAGAAGAACGAGCAGTACTTC. Translating gives CASSVAEKNEQYF.

The J gene is TRBJ1-5, the V gene TRBV2; 8 bases align to TRBD1. Germline CDR1 SNHLY, CDR2 FYNNEI. The V gene end was trimmed by 5 bases and the J gene end by 3 bases; junction bases not matched to a gene: 3. CDR3 length: 14 amino acids. CDR3 region: CASSRTGYNQPQHF. CDR3 bases: TGTGCCAGCAGTCGGACAGGGTACAATCAGCCCCAGCATTTT.

The chain recombines TRBV6-1 with TRBJ2-3; 10 bases map to TRBD1. V lost 7 bases, J lost 2 bases, and 6 bases stayed unmatched. From germline, CDR1 is MNHNS and CDR2 SASEGT. The CDR3 is made up of 15 amino acids. The CDR3 sequence is CASNPGQGNTDTQYF. In DNA form, the CDR3 reads TGTGCCAGCAATCCGGGACAGGGGAACACAGATACGCAGTATTTT.

The rearrangement uses TRBV6-5 and TRBJ1-2; TRBD1 is a possible D gene (5 bases). Per germline, CDR1 MNHEY and CDR2 SVGAGI. This CDR3 spans 12 amino acids. The V gene lost 5 bases and the J gene lost 8 bases, with 12 bases spanning the gap. DNA of the CDR3: TGTGCCAGCAGTCAGGGATTGGAAGGCTACACCTTC. It yields the protein CASSQGLEGYTF.